The present TCR beta chain was sequenced within a study of blood T cell repertoires in COVID-19 (dated by TCRdb to the early 2020s). Study-level background: Samples from collaborators originated in the United States, Italy and Spain and spanned both the acute and convalescent phases of COVID-19. The prospective study material was composed of cDNA or gDNA derived from T cells, B-cell-depleted T cells, or PBMCs. The repertoires were made available in a free public database intended to serve as a resource for research on the immune response to SARS-CoV-2. Sample metadata almost always included a de-identified subject ID, COVID-19 status, age in years and sex. Samples were obtained from the ongoing ImmuneRACE study (first 160 participants) and from 1,254 subjects provided by 6 global collaborators. Where available, HLA class I and class II types were obtained from metadata supplied by the sample provider rather than from assay-based typing. Deeply sampled blood TCRbeta repertoires from subjects exposed to, actively infected with, or recovered from COVID-19 were included in the dataset. Results the study describes overall, beyond this receptor: The amount of clinical and demographic metadata varied by source and participant and was provided uncurated.

Whole blood was collected in K2EDTA tubes by collaborating institutions according to the institutions' own protocols. For TCRbeta analysis, collaborators shipped samples in one of three forms: frozen whole blood, isolated PBMCs, or DNA extracted from either of those sample types. This clone has only one observation. Its specific antigen is unknown. Per-base qualities were not stored, and no clone one base away is much larger. The immunoSEQ Assay, a bias-controlled multiplex PCR, was used to amplify TCRbeta CDR3 regions from genomic DNA. The original methods were these. Within the assay, amplification of reference gene primers was used to estimate how many nucleated cells each sample contained. To quantify the absolute abundance of each unique TCRbeta CDR3 rearrangement, sequence reads were collapsed and filtered. For each sample, productive Simpson clonality was calculated as the square root of Simpson's diversity index over productive rearrangements. TCRdb obtained this table from immuneACCESS and retained in-frame rearrangements with V and J assigned. These tables miss some clones; where compared with another copy, unresolved V genes account for less than half of the shortfall, and the remainder is unexplained. V, J and clone size derive from that table, while D and trimming were established from the DNA sequence. The table for this sample lists under 25,000 clones; around 86% of them were counted only once. Roughly 18% of the sample belongs to the ten largest clones.

Per the germline V gene (reference sequence), SEHNR is the CDR1 and FQNEAQ is the CDR2. Its CDR3 holds 16 amino acids, cysteine through phenylalanine. Only the CDR3 portion is preserved as DNA: 48 bases, with reading frame beginning at the first base. V is reduced by 6 bases and J by 7 bases, leaving a spacing of 24 bases between them. The rearranged segments are TRBV7-9 and TRBJ1-2; the D gene cannot be named for sure. Sequencing was performed on peripheral blood. The TCR originated in an elderly woman with acute or convalescent COVID-19. The DNA sequence is as follows: TGTGCCAGCAGTTCAAGTGATAGACCCCGGAGGAGTGGCTACACCTTC. Its coded protein is CASSSSDRPRRSGYTF.